The 28 T cell receptor beta chains below were found in one sample sequenced in a study of CD8+CD57+ T cells in acquired aplastic anemia. TCR beta VDJ and CDR3 profiles were obtained from a genomic DNA template. From the reads, TCRdb called clonotypes with MiXCR, one entry per CDR3 protein. Among some 120,000 distinct CDR3 sequences listed, about 43% were seen once. It was patients with CD8+CD57+ cell expansion by flow cytometry who were chosen for sequencing. Input material: sorted CD4+, CD8+, or CD8+CD57+ T cells (not recorded which) from PBMCs. These receptors came from a human donor with aplastic anemia.

The table lists this clonotype with many counts. The rearrangement joins TRBV2 to TRBJ1-2; D perhaps matches TRBD1 (5 bases). This CDR3 has 12 amino acids. Germline V gene sequence: CDR1 SNHLY, CDR2 FYNNEI. Between the trimmed V and J ends, which lost 7 bases and 3 bases, there was a span of 9 bases. The CDR3 loop reads CASNGGDYGYTF. For the CDR3, the DNA is TGTGCCAGCAATGGGGGGGACTATGGCTACACCTTC.

With respect to this clonotype: One base away lies a much larger clone, so this may be a sequencing read error. The chain links TRBV6-1 to TRBJ1-4; unclear D gene. The V gene's germline CDR1 is MNHNS and CDR2 SASEGT. The CDR3 spans 15 residues. CDR3 DNA: TGTGCCCGCAGTGAAAATAAGGGTACTAGCGGAAAACTGTTTTTT. Protein: CARSENKGTSGKLFF.

The chain recombines TRBV7-2 with TRBJ2-5, with a possible D match to TRBD2 (6 bases). Germline loops: CDR1 SGHTA, CDR2 FQGNSA. This CDR3 contains 14 residues. V dropped 7 bases and J dropped 5 bases, with 17 bases sitting between them. CDR3 sequence (DNA): TGTGCCAGCACCGAAGGAGGGGTAGGGGAGACCCAGTACTTC. This sequence encodes CASTEGGVGETQYF.

This clonotype has at least ten counts. This chain connects TRBV14 to TRBJ2-1; D possibly corresponds to TRBD2 (5 bases). Germline loops: CDR1 SGHDN, CDR2 FVKESK. The ends were cut back, 1 base at V and 2 bases at J, with 9 bases in the middle. This CDR3 has 15 residues. For the CDR3, the DNA is TGTGCCAGCAGCCAAGGGTCGGGGACCTACAATGAGCAGTTCTTC. Its protein product is CASSQGSGTYNEQFF.

In this sample, this clonotype turned up many times. The rearrangement joins TRBV13 to TRBJ1-1; D gene uncertain. Germline-derived CDR1 and CDR2 are PRHDT and FYEKMQ (reference sequence). V dropped 2 bases and J dropped 1 base, with 8 bases sitting between them. The CDR3 contains 14 residues. The DNA for the CDR3 is TGTGCCAGCAGCTTACGTCCGACGAACACTGAAGCTTTCTTT. It is translated as CASSLRPTNTEAFF.

This clonotype has at least ten counts. This chain connects TRBV5-8 to TRBJ1-2, with 7 bases that match TRBD1. The CDR3 has 15 amino acids. The V and J ends lost 4 bases and 4 bases, in that order; junction bases with no gene match: 10. Germline lookup yields CDR1 SGHTS and CDR2 YDEGEE. CDR3 in amino acids: CASSTNGGQSYGYTF. In DNA, the CDR3 is TGTGCCAGCAGCACTAATGGGGGACAGTCCTATGGCTACACCTTC.

This clonotype has ten or more counts. V usage is TRBV28 and J usage is TRBJ2-3; 8 nucleotides match TRBD1. CDR1 and CDR2 from the germline V gene are MDHEN and SYDVKM. This CDR3 region has 14 residues. The junction had 2 bases not matched to a gene; V was cut back by 4 bases and J by 2 bases. CDR3 loop: CASSWTGLTDTQYF. CDR3 nucleotide sequence: TGTGCCAGCAGTTGGACAGGGCTCACAGATACGCAGTATTTT.

Many counts were recorded for this clonotype. The chain carries TRBV15 and TRBJ2-3, with TRBD2 matching over 12 bases. CDR3 length: 17 amino acids. V lost 0 bases to trimming and J lost 5 bases; unmatched junction nucleotides: 6. From germline, CDR1 is LNHNV and CDR2 YYDKDF (reference sequence). CDR3 nucleotides: TGTGCCACCAGCAGAGAAACTAGCGGGGGGCTGGGAGATACGCAGTATTTT. It yields the protein CATSRETSGGLGDTQYF. The full variable domain, with the rest looked up from reference TRBV15 and TRBJ2-3, is DAMVIQNPRYQVTQFGKPVTLSCSQTLNHNVMYWYQQKSSQAPKLLFHYYDKDFNNEADTPDNFQSRRPNTSFCFLDIRSPGLGDTAMYLCATSRETSGGLGDTQYFGPGTRLTVL.

Only a few counts were recorded for this clonotype. The rearrangement uses TRBV3-1 and TRBJ2-1, with 11 nucleotides matching TRBD2. With 5 bases clipped from V and 8 bases from J, the junction kept 5 bases outside the gene matches. CDR1 and CDR2 (germline): LGHDT, YNNKEL (reference sequence). The CDR3 sequence is 14 residues long. The CDR3 nucleotides are TGTGCCAGCAGCGGACGACTAGCGGGGCATGAGCAGTTCTTC. Residues: CASSGRLAGHEQFF.

V and J are TRBV20-1 and TRBJ1-5, with D perhaps TRBD1 (6 bases). The CDR3 totals 15 residues. The germline gives CDR1 DFQATT, CDR2 SNEGSKA (reference sequence). V was pared by 0 bases and J by 4 bases, with 13 bases between. As DNA, the CDR3 is TGCAGTGCTAGAGATGGGGGCGGGGTTAATCAGCCCCAGCATTTT. Translation: CSARDGGGVNQPQHF.

This clonotype was counted ten times or more. The chain couples TRBV2 to TRBJ1-1, with 7 bases aligning to TRBD1. The CDR3 extends over 13 amino acids. Germline lookup yields CDR1 SNHLY and CDR2 FYNNEI. With 7 bases clipped from V and 1 base from J, the junction kept 3 bases outside the gene matches. CDR3 DNA: TGTGCCAGCATGACAGGGCGGAACACTGAAGCTTTCTTT. It translates to CASMTGRNTEAFF.

The chain uses TRBV29-1 and TRBJ2-3; D remains ambiguous. Trimming removed 3 bases at V and 3 bases at J, with 7 bases between. The CDR3 extends over 12 amino acids. Per germline, CDR1 SQVTM and CDR2 ANQGSEA. CDR3 region: CSVDDGTDTQYF. The CDR3 region has the DNA TGCAGCGTTGACGACGGGACAGATACGCAGTATTTT.

V gene TRBV7-3 combines with J gene TRBJ2-1, with 9 bases matching TRBD2. Looked up from germline, CDR1 is SGHTA and CDR2 is FQGTGA. This CDR3 is 14 amino acids long. V trimming: 1 base; J trimming: 6 bases; junction bases outside the gene matches: 1. CDR3 residues: CASSLNSGGNEQFF. The DNA of the CDR3 is TGTGCCAGCAGCTTAAATAGCGGGGGCAATGAGCAGTTCTTC.

There are many counts of this clonotype. The chain recombines TRBV5-1 with TRBJ1-1; D might be TRBD1 (5 bases). This CDR3 region has 16 residues. V shed 0 bases and J shed 3 bases, with 15 bases lying between them. Germline V gene data show CDR1 as SGHRS and CDR2 as YFSETQ. CDR3 region: CASSLERGRADTEAFF. CDR3 sequence (DNA): TGCGCCAGCAGCTTGGAGAGGGGCAGGGCTGACACTGAAGCTTTCTTT. The full variable domain, in which reference TRBV5-1 and TRBJ1-1 provide the parts outside the CDR3, is KAGVTQTPRYLIKTRGQQVTLSCSPISGHRSVSWYQQTPGQGLQFLFEYFSETQRNKGNFPGRFSGRQFSNSRSEMNVSTLELGDSALYLCASSLERGRADTEAFFGQGTRLTVV.

This clonotype was observed a handful of times. The rearrangement uses TRBV7-2 and TRBJ2-2; D gene uncertain. Germline lookup yields CDR1 SGHTA and CDR2 FQGNSA. The CDR3 extends over 12 amino acids. Trimming stripped 5 bases from V and 5 bases from J, with 6 bases between. The CDR3 region has the DNA TGTGCCAGCAGCCCTTGGACCGGGGAGCTGTTTTTT. Its translation is CASSPWTGELFF. The full variable domain, its missing parts supplied by reference TRBV7-2 and TRBJ2-2, is GAGVSQSPSNKVTEKGKDVELRCDPISGHTALYWYRQSLGQGLEFLIYFQGNSAPDKSGLPSDRFSAERTGGSVSTLTIQRTQQEDSAVYLCASSPWTGELFFGEGSRLTVL.

To note about this clonotype: One end of the junction does not line up with germline, which may come from a read error. The chain links TRBV24-1 to TRBJ2-7; TRBD2 matches 14 bases. The CDR3 contains 18 residues. From germline, CDR1 is KGHDR and CDR2 SFDVKD. This chain's CDR3 is CATSDQGLAGAFSDEQYF. The CDR3 DNA is TGCGCCACCAGTGACCAGGGACTAGCGGGGGCCTTTTCGGACGAGCAGTACTTC.

The chain recombines TRBV28 with TRBJ1-6, with D uncertain. Trimming shortened V by 6 bases and J by 9 bases, and 21 bases separated the two germline ends. CDR3 length: 16 amino acids. From germline, CDR1 is MDHEN and CDR2 SYDVKM. In DNA form, the CDR3 reads TGTGCCAGCAGGCAACGGAGTGTACGGGCAACTTCACCCCTCCACTTT. This gives the protein CASRQRSVRATSPLHF.

This clonotype was picked up one time. The chain carries TRBV11-1 and TRBJ2-3; D assignment may be TRBD1 or TRBD2 (6 bases each). Germline assignment: CDR1 SGHAT and CDR2 FQDESV (reference sequence). Between the trimmed V and J ends, which lost 3 bases and 3 bases, there was a span of 16 bases. The CDR3 is made up of 16 amino acids. The CDR3 here is CASSFGGQGGTDTQYF. CDR3 nucleotides: TGTGCCAGCAGCTTTGGGGGGCAGGGAGGAACAGATACGCAGTATTTT.

Points on this clonotype: This may be a read error: a much more frequent sequence differs by one nucleotide. The chain carries TRBV5-6 and TRBJ2-1; the D gene is possibly TRBD1 (6 bases). The CDR3 is 11 residues long. Germline V CDR1 and CDR2: SGHDT, YYEEEE. CDR3 bases: TGTGCCATCAGCTTAACAGGGGAGCAGTTCTTC. Its translation is CAISLTGEQFF.

This clonotype was seen ten or more times. The chain employs TRBV20-1 and TRBJ2-1; TRBD2 aligns across 10 bases. In germline, CDR1 is DFQATT, CDR2 SNEGSKA (reference sequence). The CDR3 length is 14 residues. V lost 6 bases, J lost 9 bases, and 11 bases stayed unmatched. CDR3 residues: CSAPSGGAFGEQFF. Written as DNA, the CDR3 is TGCAGTGCCCCGAGCGGGGGGGCGTTCGGTGAGCAGTTCTTC.

This clonotype was counted ten times or more. The chain couples TRBV7-2 to TRBJ1-5, with a tentative D call TRBD1 (5 bases). Germline V gives CDR1 SGHTA, CDR2 FQGNSA. The V end was cut by 6 bases, the J end by 9 bases, with 21 bases between. The CDR3 spans 15 residues. DNA for the CDR3: TGTGCCAGCAGACGGGAGCAGGGAGACGGGTGGCCCCAGCATTTT. Translating gives CASRREQGDGWPQHF.

The chain links TRBV19 to TRBJ1-1; no definite D call. Germline-derived CDR1 and CDR2 are LNHDA and SQIVND (reference sequence). The CDR3 is made up of 14 amino acids. V shed 9 bases and J shed 5 bases, with 19 bases lying between them. CDR3 nucleotides: TGTGCCAGCTCACCACCAGGTCCGGGTACTGAAGCTTTCTTT. It yields the protein CASSPPGPGTEAFF.

This clonotype was counted ten times or more. The V and J genes are TRBV20-1 and TRBJ2-5; no reliable D call. The length of the CDR3 is 10 residues. Deletions cut 3 bases from V and 3 bases from J, with 2 bases between. Germline V gene data show CDR1 as DFQATT and CDR2 as SNEGSKA (reference sequence). Here the CDR3 DNA reads TGCAGTGCTAGTGAAGAGACCCAGTACTTC. This gives the protein CSASEETQYF.

The rearrangement links TRBV20-1 to TRBJ2-7; D uncertain. Germline assignment: CDR1 DFQATT and CDR2 SNEGSKA (reference sequence). Deletions cut 5 bases from V and 5 bases from J, with 13 bases between. The CDR3 runs to 12 residues. CDR3: CSASTDGDEQYV. CDR3 DNA: TGCAGTGCTTCGACGGATGGCGACGAGCAGTACGTC.

This clonotype appeared once. Possible read error: a much larger clone is one base away. This sequence joins TRBV5-1 and TRBJ2-1; TRBD2 might be the D (6 bases). The CDR3 length is 14 residues. In germline, CDR1 is SGHRS, CDR2 YFSETQ. V lost 10 bases, J lost 4 bases, and 18 bases lay in between. CDR3 amino acids: CASPLGGEYNEQFF. The DNA of the CDR3 is TGCGCCTCCCCCCTGGGGGGAGAATACAATGAGCAGTTCTTC.

On this clonotype itself: One end of the junction is discordant with germline, which a read error may explain. The V and J genes are TRBV11-2 and TRBJ2-7, with TRBD2 as a possible D gene (5 bases). The CDR3 is 13 residues long. The germline V gene has CDR1 SGHAT and CDR2 FQNNGV. The chain's CDR3 is CASCLEGWGEQYF. The CDR3 coding sequence is TGCGCCAGCTGCCTTGAGGGCTGGGGCGAGCAGTACTTC.

The chain joins TRBV27 to TRBJ1-2; 12 bases are a match to TRBD1. V was clipped by 10 bases and J by 6 bases; unmatched bases: 15. The CDR3 is 16 residues long. Germline V gene lookup returns CDR1 MNHEY and CDR2 SMNVEV (reference sequence). The CDR3 DNA sequence: TGTGCCACCAACCGGGACAGGGGGCGCGATAGGGATGGCTACACCTTC. This sequence encodes CATNRDRGRDRDGYTF.

This clonotype was observed a few times. This may come from a read error, since a much larger clone is one base off. V is TRBV9 and J is TRBJ1-1; a possible D gene is TRBD1 (6 bases). V was clipped by 7 bases and J by 11 bases, with 21 bases between them. CDR1 is SGDLS, CDR2 YYNGEE, per germline. The CDR3 has 13 residues. The CDR3 DNA reads as TGTGCCAGCTCCGGAGGGGGGTCAGTCGAGGCTTTCTTT. Its translation: CASSGGGSVEAFF.